This TCR beta chain stems from a study of tumor-infiltrating lymphocytes in primary liver carcinoma. On the study more broadly: Those enrolled were patients of both sexes, who were aged 30 to 69 years. Productive TCRbeta read yields ran from roughly 3.65 to 7.13 million per sample and were similar between tissues. Study-level points and caveats: Tumor-adjacent and tumor-blood pairs shared less of their repertoires than tumor region pairs shared. Samples were bulk unsorted, so CD4+ and CD8+ repertoires were not compared.

Germline DNA was also extracted, and blood RNA derived from unsorted whole blood. A constant-region primer served to make TCR beta cDNA from roughly 540 ng total RNA. Three nested multiplex PCR rounds of slightly modified ARM-PCR generated TCR beta libraries. MiXCR, applied by TCRdb to the multiplex PCR reads, yields one record per CDR3 protein. The sample records 310,000 or so distinct CDR3 sequences, 58% being singletons. This clonotype was recorded once. Its antigen is not known. The junction differs from germline at one of its ends, possibly a read error. Sequenced material: peripheral blood. This clonotype originated in a woman aged 25 to 45 with primary liver carcinoma and hepatitis B virus infection.

The CDR3 spells CVSSAQRPTDTQYF. In DNA, the CDR3 is TGTGTCAGCAGTGCCCAGCGGCCCACAGATACGCAGTATTTT. This chain links TRBV6-2 or TRBV6-3 with TRBJ2-3, with a possible D match to TRBD2 (5 bases). Germline CDR1 reads MNHEY; CDR2 reads SVGEGT. CDR3 length: 14 residues.